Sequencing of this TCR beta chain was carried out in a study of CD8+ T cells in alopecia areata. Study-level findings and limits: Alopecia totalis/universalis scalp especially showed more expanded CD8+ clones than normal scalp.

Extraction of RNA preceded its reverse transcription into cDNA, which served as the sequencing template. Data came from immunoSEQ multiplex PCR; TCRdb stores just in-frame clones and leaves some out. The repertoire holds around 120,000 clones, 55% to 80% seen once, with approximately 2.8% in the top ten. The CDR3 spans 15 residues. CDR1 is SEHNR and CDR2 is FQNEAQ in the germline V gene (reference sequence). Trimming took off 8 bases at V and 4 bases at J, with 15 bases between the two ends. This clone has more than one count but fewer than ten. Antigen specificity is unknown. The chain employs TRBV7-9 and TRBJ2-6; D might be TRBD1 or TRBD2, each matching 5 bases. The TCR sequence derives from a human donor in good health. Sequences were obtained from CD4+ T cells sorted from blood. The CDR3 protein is CASPEGPPGANVLTF. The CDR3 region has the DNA TGTGCCAGCCCCGAGGGGCCCCCCGGGGCCAACGTCCTGACTTTC.